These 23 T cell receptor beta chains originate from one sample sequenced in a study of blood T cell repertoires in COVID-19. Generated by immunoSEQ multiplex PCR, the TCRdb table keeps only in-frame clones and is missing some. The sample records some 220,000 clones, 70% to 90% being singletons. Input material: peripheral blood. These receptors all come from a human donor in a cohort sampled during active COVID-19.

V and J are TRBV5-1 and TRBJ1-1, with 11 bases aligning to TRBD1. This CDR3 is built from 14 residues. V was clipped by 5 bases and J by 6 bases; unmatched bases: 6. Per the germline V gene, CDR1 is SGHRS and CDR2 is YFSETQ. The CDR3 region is CASRDGDRGAEAFF. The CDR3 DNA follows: TGCGCCAGCAGGGATGGGGACAGGGGGGCTGAAGCTTTCTTT.

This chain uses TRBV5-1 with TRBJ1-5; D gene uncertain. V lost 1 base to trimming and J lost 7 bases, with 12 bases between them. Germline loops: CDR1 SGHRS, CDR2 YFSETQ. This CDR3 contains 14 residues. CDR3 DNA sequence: TGCGCCAGCAGCTTGACCGGAAGCGAGCAGCCCCAGCATTTT. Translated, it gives CASSLTGSEQPQHF.

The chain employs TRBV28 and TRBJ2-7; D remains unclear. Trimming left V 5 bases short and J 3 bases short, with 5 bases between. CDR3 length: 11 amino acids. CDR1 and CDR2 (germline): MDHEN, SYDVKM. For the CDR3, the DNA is TGTGCCAGCAGTCTACTCTACGAGCAGTACTTC. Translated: CASSLLYEQYF.

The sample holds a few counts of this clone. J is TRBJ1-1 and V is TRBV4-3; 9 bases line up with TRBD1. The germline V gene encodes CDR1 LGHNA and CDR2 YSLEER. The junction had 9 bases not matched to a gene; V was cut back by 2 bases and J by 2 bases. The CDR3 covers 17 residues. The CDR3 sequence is CASSQSRPGQGNTEAFF. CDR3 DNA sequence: TGCGCCAGCAGCCAATCCAGACCGGGACAGGGAAACACTGAAGCTTTCTTT.

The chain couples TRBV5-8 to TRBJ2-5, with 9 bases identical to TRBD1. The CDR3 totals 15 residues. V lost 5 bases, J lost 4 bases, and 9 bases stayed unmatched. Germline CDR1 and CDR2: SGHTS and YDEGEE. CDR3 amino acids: CASSRGQGRGETQYF. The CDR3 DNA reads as TGTGCCAGCAGTAGGGGACAGGGTAGAGGAGAGACCCAGTACTTC.

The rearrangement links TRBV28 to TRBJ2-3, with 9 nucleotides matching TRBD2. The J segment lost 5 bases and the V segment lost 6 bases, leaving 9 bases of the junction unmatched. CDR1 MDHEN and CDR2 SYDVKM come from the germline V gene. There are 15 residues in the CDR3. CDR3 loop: CASSIMAGGLDTQYF. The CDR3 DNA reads TGTGCCAGCAGCATAATGGCGGGGGGGCTAGATACGCAGTATTTT.

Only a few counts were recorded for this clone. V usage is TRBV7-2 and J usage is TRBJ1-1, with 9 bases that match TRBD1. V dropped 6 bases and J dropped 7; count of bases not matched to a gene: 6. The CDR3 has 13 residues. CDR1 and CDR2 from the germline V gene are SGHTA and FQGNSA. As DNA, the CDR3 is TGTGCCAGCAGTTCGGACAGGGGCTTTGAAGCTTTCTTT. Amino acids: CASSSDRGFEAFF.

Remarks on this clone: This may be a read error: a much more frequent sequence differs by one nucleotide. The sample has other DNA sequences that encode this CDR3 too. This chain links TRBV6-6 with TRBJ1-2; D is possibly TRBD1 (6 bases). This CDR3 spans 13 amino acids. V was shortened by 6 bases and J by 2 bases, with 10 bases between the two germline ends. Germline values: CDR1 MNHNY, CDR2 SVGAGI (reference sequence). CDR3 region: CASSPDSNYGYTF. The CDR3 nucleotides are TGTGCCAGCAGCCCGGACAGCAACTATGGCTACACCTTC.

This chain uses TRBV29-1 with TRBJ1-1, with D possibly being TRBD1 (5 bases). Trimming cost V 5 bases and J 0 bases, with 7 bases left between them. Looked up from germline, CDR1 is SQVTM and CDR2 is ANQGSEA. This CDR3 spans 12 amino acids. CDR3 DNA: TGCAGCGTTTGGGGGGTGAACACTGAAGCTTTCTTT. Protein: CSVWGVNTEAFF.

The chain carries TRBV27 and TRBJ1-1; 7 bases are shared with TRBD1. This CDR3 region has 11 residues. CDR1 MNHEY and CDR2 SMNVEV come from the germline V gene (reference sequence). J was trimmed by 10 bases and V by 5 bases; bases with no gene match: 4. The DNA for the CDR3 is TGTGCCAGCAGTGTGGGACAGCGAGCTTTCTTT. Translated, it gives CASSVGQRAFF.

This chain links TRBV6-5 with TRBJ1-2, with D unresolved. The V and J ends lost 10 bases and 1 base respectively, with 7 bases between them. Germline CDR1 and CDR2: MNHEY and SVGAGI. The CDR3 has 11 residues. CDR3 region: CATGYNYGYTF. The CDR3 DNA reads TGTGCCACCGGGTATAACTATGGCTACACCTTC.

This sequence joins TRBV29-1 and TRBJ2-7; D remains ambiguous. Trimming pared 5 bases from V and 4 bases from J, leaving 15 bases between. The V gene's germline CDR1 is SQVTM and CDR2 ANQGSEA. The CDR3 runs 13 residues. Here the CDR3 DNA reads TGCAGCGTTTTACTTGGGCAGCCGTACGAGCAGTACTTC. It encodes CSVLLGQPYEQYF.

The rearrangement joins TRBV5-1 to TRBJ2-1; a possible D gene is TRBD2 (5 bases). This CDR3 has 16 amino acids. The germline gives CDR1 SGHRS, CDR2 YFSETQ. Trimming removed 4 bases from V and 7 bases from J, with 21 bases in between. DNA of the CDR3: TGCGCCAGCAGCCCAAGGTCTTCCGGGATTGGAAATGAGCAGTTCTTC. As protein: CASSPRSSGIGNEQFF.

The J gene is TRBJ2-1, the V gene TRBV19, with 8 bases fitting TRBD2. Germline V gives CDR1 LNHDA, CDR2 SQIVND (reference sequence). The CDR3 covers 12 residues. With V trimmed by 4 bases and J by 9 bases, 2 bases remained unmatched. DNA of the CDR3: TGTGCCAGTAGTACCGGGAGGGGTGAGCAGTTCTTC. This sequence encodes CASSTGRGEQFF.

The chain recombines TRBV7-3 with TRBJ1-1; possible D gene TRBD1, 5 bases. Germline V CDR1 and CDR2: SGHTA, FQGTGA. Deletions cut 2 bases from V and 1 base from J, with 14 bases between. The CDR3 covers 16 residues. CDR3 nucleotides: TGTGCCAGCAGCTTACAATCTATCAGGGAGAACACTGAAGCTTTCTTT. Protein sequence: CASSLQSIRENTEAFF.

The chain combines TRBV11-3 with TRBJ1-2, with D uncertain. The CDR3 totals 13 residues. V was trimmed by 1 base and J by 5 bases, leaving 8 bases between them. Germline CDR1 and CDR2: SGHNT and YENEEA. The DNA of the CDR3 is TGTGCCAGCAGCTTAGTAACAGTATATGGCTACACCTTC. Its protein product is CASSLVTVYGYTF.

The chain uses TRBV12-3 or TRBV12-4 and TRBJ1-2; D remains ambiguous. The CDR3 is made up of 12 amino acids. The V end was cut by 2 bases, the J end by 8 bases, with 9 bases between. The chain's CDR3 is CASSLRTRGYTF. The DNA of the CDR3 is TGTGCCAGCAGTTTAAGAACGAGAGGCTACACCTTC.

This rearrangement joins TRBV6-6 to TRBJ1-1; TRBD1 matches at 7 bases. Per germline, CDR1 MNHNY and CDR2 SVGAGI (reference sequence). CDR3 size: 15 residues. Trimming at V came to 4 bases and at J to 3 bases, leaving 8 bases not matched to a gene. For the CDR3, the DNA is TGTGCCAGCAGTTCGGGGCTTGACAGGGACACTGAAGCTTTCTTT. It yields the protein CASSSGLDRDTEAFF.

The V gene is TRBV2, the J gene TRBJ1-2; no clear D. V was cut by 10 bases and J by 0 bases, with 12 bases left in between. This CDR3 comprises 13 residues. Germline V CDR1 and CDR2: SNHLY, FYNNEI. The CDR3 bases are TGTGCCACCCCGGAGCGAGCTAACTATGGCTACACCTTC. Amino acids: CATPERANYGYTF.

CDR3 sequence: CATSSKGARAPLHF. CDR3 coding DNA: TGTGCCACCAGCAGCAAGGGGGCACGCGCACCCCTCCACTTT. The genes are TRBV15 and TRBJ1-6; 7 bases agree with TRBD1. This CDR3 is built from 14 residues. V lost 3 bases to trimming and J lost 11 bases; unmatched junction nucleotides: 7. CDR1 and CDR2 from the germline V gene are LNHNV and YYDKDF (reference sequence).

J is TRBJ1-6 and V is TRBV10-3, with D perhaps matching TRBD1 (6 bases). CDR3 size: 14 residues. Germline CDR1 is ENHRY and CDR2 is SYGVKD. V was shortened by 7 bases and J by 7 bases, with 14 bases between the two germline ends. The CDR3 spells CAITLGQSNSPLHF. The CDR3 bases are TGTGCCATCACCCTAGGACAGAGCAATTCACCCCTCCACTTT.

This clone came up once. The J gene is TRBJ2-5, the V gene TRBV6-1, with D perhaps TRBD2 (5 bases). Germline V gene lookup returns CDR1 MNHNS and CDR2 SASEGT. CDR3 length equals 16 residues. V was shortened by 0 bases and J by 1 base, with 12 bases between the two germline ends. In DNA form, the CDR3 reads TGTGCCAGCAGTGAAGCGCTTCGGGGATTCCAAGAGACCCAGTACTTC. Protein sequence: CASSEALRGFQETQYF.

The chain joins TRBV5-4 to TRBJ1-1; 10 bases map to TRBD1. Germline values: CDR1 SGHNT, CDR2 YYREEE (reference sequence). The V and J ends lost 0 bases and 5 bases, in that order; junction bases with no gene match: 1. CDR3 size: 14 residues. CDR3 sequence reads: CASSLGQGATEAFF. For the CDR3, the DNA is TGTGCCAGCAGCTTGGGACAGGGGGCAACTGAAGCTTTCTTT. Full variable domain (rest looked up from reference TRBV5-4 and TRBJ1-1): ETGVTQSPTHLIKTRGQQVTLRCSSQSGHNTVSWYQQALGQGPQFIFQYYREEENGRGNFPPRFSGLQFPNYSSELNVNALELDDSALYLCASSLGQGATEAFFGQGTRLTVV.